Shown below are 20 T cell receptor beta chains from a single sample sequenced in a study of T-cell memory formation after mild COVID-19. TCRdb processed the 5' RACE reads anew with MiXCR; each CDR3 protein has one entry. The sample consists of fewer than 150,000 distinct CDR3 sequences, more than 13% of them appearing once. Sequencing was done on a sample of PBMCs or a T cell subset sorted from them (not recorded which). Receptors were obtained from an adult woman who had mild COVID-19 (a few samples of this study predate the infection). Cell type and time point are not known.

J is TRBJ2-5 and V is TRBV29-1, with no clear D. V lost 0 bases to trimming and J lost 3 bases, with 17 bases between them. The length of the CDR3 is 16 residues. Germline lookup yields CDR1 SQVTM and CDR2 ANQGSEA. CDR3 sequence: CSVEDVAAANKETQYF. DNA of the CDR3: TGCAGCGTTGAAGATGTTGCGGCAGCAAATAAAGAGACCCAGTACTTC.

The V and J genes are TRBV25-1 and TRBJ1-1, with TRBD1 matching over 12 bases. V dropped 8 bases and J dropped 3; count of bases not matched to a gene: 10. The CDR3 totals 16 residues. CDR1 is MGHDK, CDR2 SYGVNS, per germline. CDR3 DNA: TGTGCCAGCCTGGGGGACAGGGGGCGCCGGGACACTGAAGCTTTCTTT. It yields the protein CASLGDRGRRDTEAFF.

The V gene is TRBV27, the J gene TRBJ1-1; D remains ambiguous. V shed 4 bases and J shed 3 bases, with 9 bases lying between them. The length of the CDR3 is 13 residues. Germline V lookup: CDR1 MNHEY, CDR2 SMNVEV (reference sequence). CDR3 nucleotides: TGTGCCAGCAGTTACCTGAGCCACACTGAAGCTTTCTTT. It encodes CASSYLSHTEAFF.

This clonotype was recorded a few times. The V call is TRBV10-3, the J call TRBJ2-3; D uncertain. Trimming left V 8 bases short and J 1 base short, with 1 base between. The CDR3 extends over 10 amino acids. Germline V CDR1 and CDR2: ENHRY, SYGVKD. CDR3 amino acids: CAIGTDTQYF. As DNA, the CDR3 is TGTGCCATCGGCACAGATACGCAGTATTTT.

Note on this clonotype: An end of the junction differs from the germline gene, which may be a read error. The chain is built from TRBV20-1 and TRBJ1-5, with TRBD1 matching 8 bases. Germline V lookup: CDR1 DFQATT, CDR2 SNEGSKA (reference sequence). This CDR3 has 16 residues. The CDR3 sequence: CSASPLGQASNQPQHF. For the CDR3, the DNA is TGCAGCGCTAGTCCTTTGGGACAGGCGAGCAATCAGCCCCAGCATTTT.

V is TRBV30 and J is TRBJ1-2; the D is unclear. Germline V gives CDR1 GTSNPN, CDR2 SVGIG (reference sequence). V gave up 6 bases and J gave up 3 bases, with 8 bases separating them. The CDR3 runs to 11 residues. The CDR3 DNA follows: TGTGCCTGCCACCCCGACTATGGCTACACCTTC. Residues: CACHPDYGYTF.

This clonotype was detected only a few times. The chain carries TRBV10-3 and TRBJ1-1, with D possibly matching TRBD1 (5 bases). Per germline, CDR1 ENHRY and CDR2 SYGVKD. The length of the CDR3 is 12 residues. Trimming stripped 1 base from V and 5 bases from J, with 5 bases between. The CDR3 spells CAISEWGTEAFF. The DNA for the CDR3 is TGTGCCATCAGTGAGTGGGGGACTGAAGCTTTCTTT.

A word on this clonotype: Just one base apart from a much larger clone, this may be a read error. This rearrangement joins TRBV7-9 to TRBJ2-1; D tentatively reads TRBD1 or TRBD2 (5 bases each). Germline CDR1 reads SEHNR; CDR2 reads FQNEAQ (reference sequence). Trimming cost V 5 bases and J 8 bases, with 22 bases left between them. CDR3 length: 16 amino acids. The CDR3 nucleotides read TGTGCCAGCAGCCCCATTCCGGGACGGACGCCTGATGAGCAGTTCTTC. This translates into CASSPIPGRTPDEQFF. Drawing the rest from reference TRBV7-9 and TRBJ2-1, the complete variable domain is DTGVSQNPRHKITKRGQNVTFRCDPISEHNRLYWYRQTLGQGPEFLTYFQNEAQLEKSRLLSDRFSAERPKGSFSTLEIQRTEQGDSAMYLCASSPIPGRTPDEQFFGPGTRLTVL.

As for this clonotype: A much larger clonotype is one base distant, so this may be a read error. J is TRBJ2-7 and V is TRBV5-5; 7 bases align to TRBD1. V lost 9 bases to trimming and J lost 2 bases; unmatched junction nucleotides: 8. CDR3 length: 13 amino acids. From germline, CDR1 is SGHKS and CDR2 YYEKEE (reference sequence). In nucleotides, the CDR3 is TGTGCCATCAGGGCTGGGACAGCCTACGAGCAGTACTTC. Amino acid sequence: CAIRAGTAYEQYF.

The gene calls are TRBV7-9 and TRBJ1-2; D unclear. Trimming cost V 5 bases and J 5 bases, with 30 bases left between them. The CDR3 runs to 19 residues. Germline V lookup: CDR1 SEHNR, CDR2 FQNEAQ (reference sequence). CDR3 coding DNA: TGTGCCAGCAGCCCTCCTCAAGCGGACTCCCAAATAAGGGCGTATGGCTACACCTTC. It specifies CASSPPQADSQIRAYGYTF.

This clonotype was seen repeatedly, ten times or more. V is TRBV12-3 or TRBV12-4 and J is TRBJ2-7; 10 bases are a match to TRBD2. V was pared by 5 bases and J by 7 bases, with 8 bases of the junction left unmatched. CDR3 length: 14 residues. CDR3 DNA: TGTGCCAGCAGTCCGCTAGCGGGAGCTGGGGAGCAGTACTTC. Amino acids: CASSPLAGAGEQYF.

The chain has TRBV4-2 and TRBJ1-2; 10 bases map to TRBD1. Germline loops: CDR1 LGHNA, CDR2 YNFKEQ. CDR3 size: 17 residues. Trimming removed 4 bases from V and 8 bases from J; junction bases left unmatched: 16. Here the CDR3 reads CASSPRTGGYPIAGYTF. Written as DNA, the CDR3 is TGTGCCAGCAGCCCCAGGACAGGGGGATACCCTATAGCGGGCTACACCTTC.

The chain joins TRBV29-1 to TRBJ2-1; the match to TRBD2 covers 7 bases. Germline V gene lookup returns CDR1 SQVTM and CDR2 ANQGSEA. The CDR3 is 15 amino acids. Trimming took 4 bases from V and 7 from J; bases not matched to a gene: 13. In DNA, the CDR3 is TGCAGCGTTGTAAATCGGGCGGGGGTCTTAAATGAGCAGTTCTTC. Translated: CSVVNRAGVLNEQFF.

The J gene is TRBJ1-2, the V gene TRBV9; TRBD1 aligns across 11 bases. Germline trimming cut 1 base from V and 4 bases from J; bases unmatched to any gene: 3. Germline V gene lookup returns CDR1 SGDLS and CDR2 YYNGEE. This CDR3 has 15 residues. CDR3 nucleotide sequence: TGTGCCAGCAGCGTATCAGGGACAGGGGGCTATGGCTACACCTTC. Translated: CASSVSGTGGYGYTF.

This clonotype was observed a few times. The chain combines TRBV10-3 with TRBJ1-3; D perhaps matches TRBD1 (6 bases). The CDR3 extends over 16 amino acids. V was cut by 2 bases and J by 0 bases, with 11 bases left in between. From germline, CDR1 is ENHRY and CDR2 SYGVKD. This chain's CDR3 is CAISEKGGYSGNTIYF. The CDR3 DNA is TGTGCCATCAGTGAGAAGGGGGGCTACTCTGGAAACACCATATATTTT.

The gene calls are TRBV11-3 and TRBJ2-7, with TRBD1 as a possible D gene (5 bases). Germline V gene data show CDR1 as SGHNT and CDR2 as YENEEA. The V end lost 4 bases, the J end lost 6 bases, and 10 bases lay between the germline ends. The CDR3 is 12 amino acids. CDR3 coding DNA: TGTGCCAGCAGCTCCGACAGCCCCGAGCAGTACTTC. It encodes CASSSDSPEQYF.

This clonotype was counted a few times. The rearrangement uses TRBV20-1 and TRBJ2-1; 8 positions match TRBD2. Losses at the gene ends were 1 base for V and 0 bases for J; bases not matched to a gene: 17. The CDR3 runs 20 residues. In germline, CDR1 is DFQATT, CDR2 SNEGSKA (reference sequence). The CDR3 sequence: CSARGRIESGGVSSYNEQFF. The CDR3 DNA follows: TGCAGTGCTAGAGGCCGGATTGAATCGGGGGGGGTGAGCTCCTACAATGAGCAGTTCTTC.

This sequence joins TRBV9 and TRBJ2-6; the D is unclear. The CDR3 is 17 residues long. Germline loops: CDR1 SGDLS, CDR2 YYNGEE. The V end lost 1 base, the J end lost 0 bases, and 11 bases lay between the germline ends. The CDR3 is CASSVSLDSSGANVLTF. The CDR3 region has the DNA TGTGCCAGCAGCGTATCCTTGGATAGCTCTGGGGCCAACGTCCTGACTTTC.

This clonotype was counted at least ten times. The chain has TRBV12-3 or TRBV12-4 and TRBJ1-1, with D possibly TRBD1 on 5 matching bases. V shed 6 bases and J shed 1 base, with 18 bases lying between them. The CDR3 has 16 residues. Here the CDR3 reads CASSLGVQAKNTEAFF. DNA for the CDR3: TGTGCCAGCAGCCTTGGGGTACAGGCTAAGAACACTGAAGCTTTCTTT.

This clonotype was observed many times. The chain has TRBV5-6 and TRBJ2-3; 10 bases agree with TRBD2. The ends lost 0 bases at V and 2 bases at J; junction bases unmatched: 9. This CDR3 region has 18 residues. The germline gives CDR1 SGHDT, CDR2 YYEEEE. The CDR3 sequence: CASSLEAGGPQYTDTQYF. The CDR3 nucleotides read TGTGCCAGCAGCTTGGAAGCGGGGGGGCCCCAATACACAGATACGCAGTATTTT.